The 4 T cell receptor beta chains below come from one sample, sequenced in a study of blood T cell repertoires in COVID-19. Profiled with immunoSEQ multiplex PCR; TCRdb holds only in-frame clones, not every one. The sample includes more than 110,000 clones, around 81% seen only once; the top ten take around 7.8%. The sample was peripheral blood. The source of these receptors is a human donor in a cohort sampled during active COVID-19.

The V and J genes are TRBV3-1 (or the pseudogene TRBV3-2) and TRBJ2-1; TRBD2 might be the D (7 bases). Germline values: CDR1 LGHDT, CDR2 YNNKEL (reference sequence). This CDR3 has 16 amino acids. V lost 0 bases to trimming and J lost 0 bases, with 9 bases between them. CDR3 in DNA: TGTGCCAGCAGCCAAGAGCGGGGGCCCTCCTACAATGAGCAGTTCTTC. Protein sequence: CASSQERGPSYNEQFF.

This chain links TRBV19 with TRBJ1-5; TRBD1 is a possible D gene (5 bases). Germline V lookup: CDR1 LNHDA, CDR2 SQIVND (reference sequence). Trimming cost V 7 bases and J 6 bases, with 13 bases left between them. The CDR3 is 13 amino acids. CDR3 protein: CASNGGVIQPQHF. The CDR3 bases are TGTGCCAGTAATGGGGGGGTGATTCAGCCCCAGCATTTT.

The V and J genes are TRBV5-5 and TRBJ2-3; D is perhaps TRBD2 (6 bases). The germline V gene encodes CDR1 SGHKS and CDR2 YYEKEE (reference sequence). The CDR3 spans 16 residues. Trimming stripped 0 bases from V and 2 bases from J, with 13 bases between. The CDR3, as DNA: TGTGCCAGCAGCTTGGCGGAGGGGCCCCCCACAGATACGCAGTATTTT. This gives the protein CASSLAEGPPTDTQYF.

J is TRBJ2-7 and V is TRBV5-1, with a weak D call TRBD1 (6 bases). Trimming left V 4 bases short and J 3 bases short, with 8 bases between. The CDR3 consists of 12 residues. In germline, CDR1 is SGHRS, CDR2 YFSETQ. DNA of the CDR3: TGCGCCAGCAGCACGGACAGCTACGAGCAGTACTTC. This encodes CASSTDSYEQYF.